A single sample is the source of the 22 T cell receptor beta chains below, sequenced in a study of a mutant IDH1 vaccine in newly diagnosed glioma. Only in-frame clones appear in the TCRdb table, and some are missing; sequencing was by immunoSEQ multiplex PCR. Of 55,000 to 70,000 clones in the sample, about four fifths were seen once. As to time point: baseline, week 1 (first vaccination visit). Treatment specified: pre-vaccination baseline after standard-of-care therapy. The source material was PBMCs, sampled from a glioma patient treated with radiotherapy, temozolomide or both. The receptors derive from a man aged 45-60 years with glioma.

There are many counts of this clone. The chain carries TRBV4-3 and TRBJ1-1; 9 bases align to TRBD1. Germline CDR1 and CDR2: LGHNA and YSLEER. The CDR3 is 12 residues long. With V trimmed by 4 bases and J by 10 bases, 4 bases remained unmatched. The CDR3 DNA follows: TGCGCCAGCAGCCGGACAGGGGACGGAGCTTTCTTT. This codes for CASSRTGDGAFF.

The J gene is TRBJ1-2, the V gene TRBV7-2, with 7 bases aligning to TRBD1. Germline values: CDR1 SGHTA, CDR2 FQGNSA. The junction had 12 bases not matched to a gene; V was cut back by 6 bases and J by 8 bases. The CDR3 contains 14 residues. The CDR3 DNA reads as TGTGCCAGCAGAAACAAAGGAGGGGGCGGCGGCTACACCTTC. This translates into CASRNKGGGGGYTF.

The chain recombines TRBV5-3 with TRBJ2-1; the match to TRBD1 covers 10 bases. TRBV5-3 is placed among ORFs of uncertain function. The CDR3 extends over 16 amino acids. V lost 4 bases to trimming and J lost 7 bases; unmatched junction nucleotides: 11. CDR3: CARSGGTGDRRNEQFF. Here the CDR3 DNA reads TGTGCCAGAAGCGGCGGGACAGGGGACCGTCGTAATGAGCAGTTCTTC.

This chain joins TRBV29-1 and TRBJ2-1; maybe TRBD1 (6 bases). V lost 4 bases and J lost 2, with 21 bases in between. The CDR3 length is 17 residues. In germline, CDR1 is SQVTM, CDR2 ANQGSEA. Here the CDR3 reads CSVGIKWTDLPYNEQFF. The CDR3 bases are TGCAGCGTTGGTATCAAATGGACAGATTTACCCTACAATGAGCAGTTCTTC.

J is TRBJ1-2 and V is TRBV15; 8 bases map to TRBD1. In germline, CDR1 is LNHNV, CDR2 YYDKDF (reference sequence). The CDR3 extends over 13 amino acids. Trimming took 8 bases from V and 5 from J; bases not matched to a gene: 7. CDR3 loop: CATGQGSGYGYTF. The CDR3 DNA follows: TGTGCCACCGGACAGGGTTCTGGGTATGGCTACACCTTC.

The chain carries TRBV7-2 and TRBJ2-4; D may be TRBD1 or TRBD2 (6 bases each). The CDR3 extends over 12 amino acids. The V end was cut by 3 bases, the J end by 7 bases, with 7 bases between. From germline, CDR1 is SGHTA and CDR2 FQGNSA. The CDR3 DNA is TGTGCCAGCAGCTTGGGGGGCAACATTCAGTACTTC. Translating gives CASSLGGNIQYF.

This clone has just a few counts. The rearrangement uses TRBV2 and TRBJ2-3; D remains ambiguous. The CDR3 has 13 amino acids. Looked up from germline, CDR1 is SNHLY and CDR2 is FYNNEI. Trimming took 7 bases from V and 3 from J, leaving 11 bases between them. Here the CDR3 DNA reads TGTGCCAGCACCGGATCCCGGACAGATACGCAGTATTTT. Translated, it gives CASTGSRTDTQYF.

This clone was detected a few times. This sequence joins TRBV6-6 and TRBJ1-5; D might be TRBD1 (5 bases). Germline V gene data show CDR1 as MNHNY and CDR2 as SVGAGI (reference sequence). The CDR3 covers 15 residues. Trimming took off 2 bases at V and 5 bases at J, with 13 bases between the two ends. Here the CDR3 reads CASSYGGVGDQPQHF. CDR3 nucleotides: TGTGCCAGCAGTTACGGAGGGGTTGGCGATCAGCCCCAGCATTTT.

This chain links TRBV19 with TRBJ1-2, with a possible D match to TRBD1 (6 bases). Deletions cut 5 bases from V and 3 bases from J, with 19 bases between. This CDR3 has 16 amino acids. Germline V gives CDR1 LNHDA, CDR2 SQIVND (reference sequence). CDR3 loop: CASSPGQLQGDYGYTF. The CDR3 bases are TGTGCCAGTAGTCCCGGACAGCTACAAGGGGACTATGGCTACACCTTC. The variable domain in full, completed from reference TRBV19 and TRBJ1-2, reads DGGITQSPKYLFRKEGQNVTLSCEQNLNHDAMYWYRQDPGQGLRLIYYSQIVNDFQKGDIAEGYSVSREKKESFPLTVTSAQKNPTAFYLCASSPGQLQGDYGYTFGSGTRLTVV.

The CDR3 DNA sequence: TGCAGCGCCACATCCTCGGACAGGGGTGAGACCCAGTACTTC. Its translation: CSATSSDRGETQYF. The J gene is TRBJ2-5, the V gene TRBV29-1, with TRBD1 identical over 9 bases. V lost 7 bases and J lost 5; bases outside the gene matches: 11. CDR3 length: 14 amino acids. Germline V gene data show CDR1 as SQVTM and CDR2 as ANQGSEA.

The chain combines TRBV7-9 with TRBJ2-2, with TRBD2 identical over 13 bases. Germline CDR1 is SEHNR and CDR2 is FQNEAQ (reference sequence). V shed 4 bases and J 4 bases; nucleotides not matched to a gene: 9. There are 18 residues in the CDR3. CDR3 sequence reads: CASSWLLAGGRRTGELFF. The CDR3 region has the DNA TGTGCCAGCAGCTGGTTACTAGCGGGGGGGCGTCGCACCGGGGAGCTGTTTTTT.

This chain connects TRBV19 to TRBJ1-5; TRBD1 matches 9 bases. The CDR3 loop spans 13 amino acids. Germline loops: CDR1 LNHDA, CDR2 SQIVND (reference sequence). After removal of 8 bases from V and 5 bases from J, the junction contained 4 bases not matched to a gene. CDR3 in DNA: TGTGCCAGTTTACAGGGGGCGGATCAGCCCCAGCATTTT. Amino acids: CASLQGADQPQHF.

This rearrangement joins TRBV21-1 to TRBJ2-5; the table's D call of TRBD1 was not tested on the DNA. TRBV21-1 is recorded as a pseudogene. CDR3 length: 14 residues. CDR3 region: CASSKVGSKETQYF. The CDR3 DNA reads as TGTGCCAGCAGCAAAGTGGGCAGCAAAGAGACCCAGTACTTC.

The chain has TRBV4-1 and TRBJ1-3; 8 bases map to TRBD1. J was trimmed by 2 bases and V by 1 base; bases with no gene match: 4. The CDR3 length is 16 residues. From germline, CDR1 is MGHRA and CDR2 YSYEKL. In DNA, the CDR3 is TGCGCCAGCAGCCAAGGGGACAGGCGTACTGGAAACACCATATATTTT. Amino acids: CASSQGDRRTGNTIYF.

This sequence joins TRBV2 and TRBJ1-5; no reliable D call. In germline, CDR1 is SNHLY, CDR2 FYNNEI. The length of the CDR3 is 15 residues. The ends were cut back, 5 bases at V and 4 bases at J, with 15 bases in the middle. CDR3 loop: CASSFAGRPNQPQHF. The CDR3 DNA reads TGTGCCAGCAGTTTCGCCGGCAGGCCTAATCAGCCCCAGCATTTT.

This chain connects TRBV9 to TRBJ1-4; D possibly corresponds to TRBD1 (5 bases). In germline, CDR1 is SGDLS, CDR2 YYNGEE. CDR3 length: 15 residues. Trimming removed 0 bases from V and 0 bases from J, with 6 bases in between. CDR3 in amino acids: CASSVGGATNEKLFF. CDR3 nucleotides: TGTGCCAGCAGCGTAGGAGGGGCAACTAATGAAAAACTGTTTTTT.

The rearrangement uses TRBV19 and TRBJ1-4; D perhaps matches TRBD1 (6 bases). This CDR3 is built from 16 residues. Trimming took 3 bases from V and 0 from J, leaving 11 bases between them. Germline CDR1 and CDR2: LNHDA and SQIVND (reference sequence). CDR3 DNA sequence: TGTGCCAGTAGTATTGGACAGTCTGCAACTAATGAAAAACTGTTTTTT. Protein sequence: CASSIGQSATNEKLFF.

The V and J genes are TRBV14 and TRBJ2-3, with 7 positions matching TRBD1. Trimming at V came to 2 bases and at J to 6 bases, leaving 2 bases not matched to a gene. Per germline, CDR1 SGHDN and CDR2 FVKESK. CDR3 length: 13 residues. CDR3 sequence (DNA): TGTGCCAGCAGCCAATACAGGGGTGATACGCAGTATTTT. This translates into CASSQYRGDTQYF.

This clone was seen only once. The chain recombines TRBV14 with TRBJ2-7; D remains ambiguous. The germline V gene encodes CDR1 SGHDN and CDR2 FVKESK. This CDR3 region has 14 residues. V lost 2 bases and J lost 0, with 8 bases in between. CDR3 sequence reads: CASSQSHFSYEQYF. Here the CDR3 DNA reads TGTGCCAGCAGCCAAAGCCATTTCTCCTACGAGCAGTACTTC.

This rearrangement joins TRBV30 to TRBJ2-1; 11 bases agree with TRBD2. From germline, CDR1 is GTSNPN and CDR2 SVGIG (reference sequence). The CDR3 has 14 residues. The V segment lost 8 bases and the J segment 3 bases; nucleotides outside the gene matches: 6. The CDR3 nucleotides are TGTGCCAGCGCCGGGACTAGCGGCTACAATGAGCAGTTCTTC. Translating it yields CASAGTSGYNEQFF.

The DNA of the CDR3 is TGTGCCAGCAGTGGCCTTTATAGCAATCAGCCCCAGCATTTT. It yields the protein CASSGLYSNQPQHF. V is TRBV25-1 and J is TRBJ1-5; D unclear. Trimming took off 4 bases at V and 0 bases at J, with 7 bases between the two ends. CDR3 length equals 14 residues. In germline, CDR1 is MGHDK, CDR2 SYGVNS. The full variable domain, completed using reference TRBV25-1 and TRBJ1-5, is EADIYQTPRYLVIGTGKKITLECSQTMGHDKMYWYQQDPGMELHLIHYSYGVNSTEKGDLSSESTVSRIRTEHFPLTLESARPSHTSQYLCASSGLYSNQPQHFGDGTRLSIL.

This rearrangement joins TRBV30 to TRBJ2-3, with a weak D call TRBD1 (6 bases). The ends were cut back, 1 base at V and 1 base at J, with 9 bases in the middle. The CDR3 is 14 amino acids. In germline, CDR1 is GTSNPN, CDR2 SVGIG (reference sequence). The CDR3 DNA reads TGTGCCTGGAGTGCAGGGGTAGGCACAGATACGCAGTATTTT. Translating it yields CAWSAGVGTDTQYF.